The clone carrying this T cell receptor (beta chain) was seen more than once but under ten times. Antigen unknown. The sample is drawn from a study of T cells after yellow fever vaccination. Study-wide results and limits: Primary-vaccination clones mostly resurfaced post-booster (roughly 97% CD4, more than 80% CD8).

CDR1 and CDR2 from the germline V gene are MNHNS and SASEGT. With V trimmed by 7 bases and J by 4 bases, 2 bases remained unmatched. This CDR3 spans 14 amino acids. TCRdb analysed the 5' RACE reads with MiXCR anew, one entry per CDR3 protein. The data show roughly 350,000 distinct CDR3 sequences, approximately 4% seen once. The receptor comes from a man aged 18 to 30 who received the YFV17D yellow fever vaccine. The sample was PBMCs, taken 5 days after the yellow fever booster vaccination. The chain is built from TRBV6-1 and TRBJ2-1; 12 nucleotides align to TRBD2. CDR3 protein: CASIGLAGYNEQFF. The CDR3 DNA is TGTGCCAGCATCGGACTAGCGGGGTACAATGAGCAGTTCTTC.